The 32 T cell receptor beta chains presented below share a single source sample, sequenced in a study of cytomegalovirus exposure and HLA in healthy donors. It was with 60 Vbeta and 13 Jbeta primers that the PCR ran. Only in-frame clones appear in the TCRdb table, and some are missing; sequencing was by immunoSEQ multiplex PCR. Counted here are 210,000 or so clones, about four fifths occurring once; the ten biggest clones make up 10% to 13%. Sequenced sample: PBMCs. These receptors all stem from a woman in her 50s in good health and CMV-seropositive.

V is TRBV7-2 and J is TRBJ2-7; 9 bases are shared with TRBD2. V was clipped by 6 bases and J by 5 bases; unmatched bases: 8. CDR1 is SGHTA and CDR2 is FQGNSA in the germline V gene. The CDR3 runs 14 residues. CDR3 sequence (DNA): TGTGCCAGCAGGGAGGCTAGCGGGGCCGACGAGCAGTACTTC. Residues: CASREASGADEQYF.

This clone has a handful of counts. The chain is built from TRBV19 and TRBJ2-7, with 8 bases lining up with TRBD2. Germline CDR1 reads LNHDA; CDR2 reads SQIVND (reference sequence). The CDR3 runs to 13 residues. J gave up 0 bases and V 6 bases, and 1 base lay outside the gene matches. The CDR3: CASRLAGSYEQYF. The CDR3 region has the DNA TGTGCCAGTAGGCTAGCGGGCTCCTACGAGCAGTACTTC.

This clone was seen more than once but under ten times. The CDR3 region is CASSQDVGTGGNSPLHF. CDR3 coding DNA: TGCGCCAGCAGCCAAGATGTCGGGACAGGGGGTAATTCACCCCTCCACTTT. V is TRBV4-3 and J is TRBJ1-6; TRBD1 aligns across 11 bases. Germline-derived CDR1 and CDR2 are LGHNA and YSLEER. This CDR3 has 17 residues. Unmatched junction bases numbered 4, after V lost 0 bases and J lost 6 bases.

V and J are TRBV19 and TRBJ2-5, with 9 bases that match TRBD2. The germline gives CDR1 LNHDA, CDR2 SQIVND (reference sequence). The CDR3 sequence is 15 residues long. Trimming took 5 bases from V and 2 from J; bases not matched to a gene: 6. CDR3 sequence reads: CASSQIAGEQETQYF. The CDR3 region has the DNA TGTGCCAGTAGTCAAATAGCGGGGGAACAAGAGACCCAGTACTTC.

The rearrangement joins TRBV7-9 to TRBJ2-2; possibly TRBD1 for D (6 bases). V was pared by 5 bases and J by 0 bases, with 16 bases between. This CDR3 spans 17 amino acids. Germline V gives CDR1 SEHNR, CDR2 FQNEAQ (reference sequence). CDR3 coding DNA: TGTGCCAGCAGCCCACCGGACAGTCTCGCGAACACCGGGGAGCTGTTTTTT. As protein: CASSPPDSLANTGELFF.

The chain carries TRBV7-2 and TRBJ1-2; 8 nucleotides line up with TRBD1. Germline trimming cut 4 bases from V and 1 base from J; bases unmatched to any gene: 8. The V gene's germline CDR1 is SGHTA and CDR2 FQGNSA. This CDR3 has 16 amino acids. The CDR3: CASSSTSGQGNYGYTF. Here the CDR3 DNA reads TGTGCCAGCAGCTCCACTAGTGGACAGGGTAACTATGGCTACACCTTC.

The chain is built from TRBV6-1 and TRBJ1-2, with 9 bases matching TRBD1. This CDR3 has 17 residues. V shed 3 bases, J shed 2 bases, and the junction held 10 bases outside the gene matches. CDR1 is MNHNS and CDR2 is SASEGT in the germline V gene. CDR3 region: CASSDWDREAPNYGYTF. Written as DNA, the CDR3 is TGTGCCAGCAGTGACTGGGACAGGGAAGCCCCAAACTATGGCTACACCTTC.

The V call is TRBV6-6, the J call TRBJ1-2; TRBD1 matches 10 bases. V trimming: 5 bases; J trimming: 3 bases; junction bases outside the gene matches: 9. Germline CDR1 and CDR2: MNHNY and SVGAGI (reference sequence). CDR3 length equals 16 residues. CDR3 residues: CASSKYRDRGHYGYTF. As DNA, the CDR3 is TGTGCCAGCAGTAAATACCGGGACAGGGGACACTATGGCTACACCTTC.

V gene TRBV6-5 combines with J gene TRBJ2-7; tentative D call: TRBD1 (5 bases). The CDR3 contains 14 residues. The germline CDR1 and CDR2 sequences are MNHEY and SVGAGI. The V end was cut by 5 bases, the J end by 0 bases, with 11 bases between. The CDR3 nucleotides read TGTGCCAGCAGTGAACAGGCAAGCTCCTACGAGCAGTACTTC. It codes for CASSEQASSYEQYF.

CDR3 residues: CASNTDSGGPYEQYF. In nucleotides, the CDR3 is TGTGCCAGCAACACGGATAGCGGGGGGCCCTACGAGCAGTACTTC. This chain uses TRBV7-9 with TRBJ2-7; TRBD2 agrees at 10 bases. The CDR3 length is 15 residues. Germline V gene lookup returns CDR1 SEHNR and CDR2 FQNEAQ (reference sequence). V shed 7 bases and J 2 bases; nucleotides not matched to a gene: 8.

There are a few counts of this clone. This chain links TRBV6-5 with TRBJ1-5; weak D call: TRBD1 (5 bases). V was trimmed by 6 bases and J by 1 base, leaving 13 bases between them. Germline V gene lookup returns CDR1 MNHEY and CDR2 SVGAGI. The CDR3 spans 15 residues. The CDR3 nucleotides read TGTGCCAGCAGCCCCGACAGACGAAGCAATCAGCCCCAGCATTTT. It is translated as CASSPDRRSNQPQHF.

The CDR3 DNA follows: TGTGCCAGCAGTCTCGATTCCCGAATGCGGGGGGGGGTCTTCTTC. Translating it yields CASSLDSRMRGGVFF. The rearrangement uses TRBV6-1 and TRBJ2-1; 9 nucleotides match TRBD2. Germline-derived CDR1 and CDR2 are MNHNS and SASEGT. V lost 5 bases to trimming and J lost 16 bases; unmatched junction nucleotides: 18. The CDR3 is 15 residues long.

With regard to this clone: Because it lacks the conserved phenylalanine or tryptophan at the end, this CDR3 is likely a read error. The V and J genes are TRBV28 and TRBJ1-1; no clear D. The CDR3 spans 16 residues. The germline V and J ends were trimmed by 6 bases and 1 base, with 18 bases remaining between them. Germline V gene sequence: CDR1 MDHEN, CDR2 SYDVKM. This CDR3 is CASSLRHPGTNTEAFL. The CDR3 DNA is TGTGCCAGCAGCCTACGCCACCCAGGAACGAACACTGAAGCTTTCCTT.

J is TRBJ2-2 and V is TRBV18; D remains unclear. The V end was cut by 3 bases, the J end by 3 bases, with 5 bases between. This CDR3 spans 13 amino acids. Germline lookup yields CDR1 KGHSH and CDR2 LQKENI. CDR3 bases: TGTGCCAGCTCACCGGGCTACACCGGGGAGCTGTTTTTT. Its protein product is CASSPGYTGELFF.

This chain uses TRBV29-1 with TRBJ1-2; TRBD1 aligns across 9 bases. The V segment lost 8 bases and the J segment 2 bases; nucleotides outside the gene matches: 3. The germline V gene has CDR1 SQVTM and CDR2 ANQGSEA. This CDR3 is built from 12 residues. The DNA of the CDR3 is TGCAGCACCGGACAGGGGAACTATGGCTACACCTTC. Translated: CSTGQGNYGYTF.

J is TRBJ2-2 and V is TRBV19, with a possible D match to TRBD2 (5 bases). Germline CDR1 LNHDA, CDR2 SQIVND (reference sequence). The CDR3 runs to 13 residues. Trimming took off 4 bases at V and 4 bases at J, with 7 bases between the two ends. Here the CDR3 reads CASSTRVTGELFF. The CDR3 nucleotides are TGTGCCAGTAGTACGAGGGTCACCGGGGAGCTGTTTTTT.

The chain carries TRBV2 and TRBJ1-1, with 11 bases aligning to TRBD1. Losses at the gene ends were 6 bases for V and 4 bases for J; bases not matched to a gene: 7. The CDR3 spans 15 residues. Germline CDR1 SNHLY, CDR2 FYNNEI. This CDR3 is CASRQGQGVSTEAFF. For the CDR3, the DNA is TGTGCCAGCAGACAGGGACAGGGGGTCTCCACTGAAGCTTTCTTT.

The chain joins TRBV5-1 to TRBJ2-3, with TRBD1 as a possible D gene (7 bases). V lost 1 base and J lost 4, with 22 bases in between. CDR1 is SGHRS and CDR2 is YFSETQ in the germline V gene. This CDR3 has 18 amino acids. The chain's CDR3 is CASSLRGGGQGGPDTQYF. For the CDR3, the DNA is TGCGCCAGCAGCTTGAGGGGAGGAGGTCAGGGGGGACCAGATACGCAGTATTTT.

This clone was seen a few times. The chain employs TRBV7-7 and TRBJ1-1; D call uncertain. The CDR3 consists of 13 residues. V lost 1 base, J lost 4 bases, and 7 bases lay in between. Germline CDR1 is SSHAT and CDR2 is FNYEAQ (reference sequence). The DNA of the CDR3 is TGTGCCAGCAGCTTAGTTCGCGGCACTGAAGCTTTCTTT. Its protein is CASSLVRGTEAFF.

J is TRBJ2-1 and V is TRBV28; 9 positions agree with TRBD1. The ends lost 6 bases at V and 3 bases at J; junction bases unmatched: 6. This CDR3 comprises 15 residues. Germline V gene data show CDR1 as MDHEN and CDR2 as SYDVKM. Written as DNA, the CDR3 is TGTGCCAGCAGCGAGAGGACAGGGGTCTACAATGAGCAGTTCTTC. Its protein product is CASSERTGVYNEQFF.

This clone was seen a single time. V is TRBV5-1 and J is TRBJ2-3; 7 bases are a match to TRBD1. The length of the CDR3 is 14 residues. Germline V CDR1 and CDR2: SGHRS, YFSETQ. With V trimmed by 5 bases and J by 1 base, 4 bases remained unmatched. CDR3 protein: CASSSGQGTDTQYF. CDR3 in DNA: TGCGCCAGCAGTTCTGGACAGGGCACAGATACGCAGTATTTT.

The V gene is TRBV6-5, the J gene TRBJ1-1; D unresolved. Germline values: CDR1 MNHEY, CDR2 SVGAGI. Trimming cost V 4 bases and J 2 bases, with 11 bases left between them. This CDR3 has 14 residues. The CDR3 bases are TGTGCCAGCAGTTCCCGGTCTGAAAACACTGAAGCTTTCTTT. It codes for CASSSRSENTEAFF.

The chain uses TRBV6-5 and TRBJ2-2; 9 bases line up with TRBD1. CDR1 and CDR2 from the germline V gene are MNHEY and SVGAGI. This CDR3 is 15 amino acids long. Losses at the gene ends were 3 bases for V and 8 bases for J; bases not matched to a gene: 7. CDR3 in DNA: TGTGCCAGCAGTTATTCGACAGGGGGTAAAGGGGAGCTGTTTTTT. Its translation is CASSYSTGGKGELFF.

This rearrangement joins TRBV19 to TRBJ1-2, with D tentatively TRBD1 (5 bases). The CDR3 consists of 13 residues. V was clipped by 6 bases and J by 5 bases, with 13 bases between them. CDR1 and CDR2 from the germline V gene are LNHDA and SQIVND (reference sequence). The CDR3 nucleotides are TGTGCCAGTAGAACCGGGGGGATATATGGCTACACCTTC. The encoded protein is CASRTGGIYGYTF.

This clone appeared a single time. The chain couples TRBV7-3 to TRBJ1-3, with D possibly being TRBD1 (6 bases). CDR1 SGHTA and CDR2 FQGTGA come from the germline V gene. The CDR3 is 14 residues long. The germline V and J ends were trimmed by 6 bases and 2 bases, with 11 bases remaining between them. CDR3 DNA sequence: TGTGCCAGCAGTTCTGGGGGCACTGGAAACACCATATATTTT. Residues: CASSSGGTGNTIYF.

The V call is TRBV6-6, the J call TRBJ1-1; D call uncertain. Trimming removed 2 bases from V and 7 bases from J, with 14 bases in between. CDR3 length equals 14 residues. Germline assignment: CDR1 MNHNY and CDR2 SVGAGI (reference sequence). CDR3 bases: TGTGCCAGCAGTTACACTTCGGGAGGGCGTGAAGCTTTCTTT. Translating gives CASSYTSGGREAFF.

The chain has TRBV2 and TRBJ1-1; 7 nucleotides agree with TRBD1. CDR3 length equals 14 residues. J lost 3 bases, V lost 8 bases, and 9 bases had no gene match. Germline CDR1 reads SNHLY; CDR2 reads FYNNEI. The CDR3 coding sequence is TGTGCCAGCGAAGGGGGCCCAACGGACACTGAAGCTTTCTTT. It translates to CASEGGPTDTEAFF. Full variable domain (remainder filled in from reference TRBV2 and TRBJ1-1): EPEVTQTPSHQVTQMGQEVILRCVPISNHLYFYWYRQILGQKVEFLVSFYNNEISEKSEIFDDQFSVERPDGSNFTLKIRSTKLEDSAMYFCASEGGPTDTEAFFGQGTRLTVV.

The sample holds one count of this clone. V is TRBV4-3 and J is TRBJ1-5, with a tentative D call TRBD1 (6 bases). The CDR3 totals 17 residues. Germline V lookup: CDR1 LGHNA, CDR2 YSLEER. Trimming pared 4 bases from V and 2 bases from J, leaving 18 bases between. The CDR3 is CASSLSITTGGNQPQHF. The CDR3 region has the DNA TGCGCCAGCAGCCTATCGATCACGACAGGAGGCAATCAGCCCCAGCATTTT.

The chain couples TRBV28 to TRBJ2-2; tentative D call: TRBD2 (6 bases). This CDR3 has 15 amino acids. V was trimmed by 7 bases and J by 3 bases, leaving 15 bases between them. From germline, CDR1 is MDHEN and CDR2 SYDVKM. The CDR3 region has the DNA TGTGCCAGCACTCCCGGGACTTCTTACACCGGGGAGCTGTTTTTT. As protein: CASTPGTSYTGELFF. The full variable domain, with the rest looked up from reference TRBV28 and TRBJ2-2, is DVKVTQSSRYLVKRTGEKVFLECVQDMDHENMFWYRQDPGLGLRLIYFSYDVKMKEKGDIPEGYSVSREKKERFSLILESASTNQTSMYLCASTPGTSYTGELFFGEGSRLTVL.

This clone was found once. The chain uses TRBV5-6 and TRBJ2-5; TRBD1 aligns across 8 bases. The V segment lost 4 bases and the J segment 5 bases; nucleotides outside the gene matches: 4. Germline CDR1 SGHDT, CDR2 YYEEEE. CDR3 length equals 13 residues. The CDR3 DNA is TGTGCCAGCAGCAGGACAGGGTCGGAGACCCAGTACTTC. Protein product: CASSRTGSETQYF.

The chain recombines TRBV28 with TRBJ2-7; the D gene is possibly TRBD1 (5 bases). CDR1 MDHEN and CDR2 SYDVKM come from the germline V gene. The V end was cut by 5 bases, the J end by 3 bases, with 17 bases between. The CDR3 is 15 amino acids. As DNA, the CDR3 is TGTGCCAGCAGTAGAAGACAGTTTCTAAGCTACGAGCAGTACTTC. This codes for CASSRRQFLSYEQYF.

The chain recombines TRBV28 with TRBJ1-1; D remains unclear. The CDR3 sequence is 13 residues long. Deletions cut 2 bases from V and 5 bases from J, with 9 bases between. Germline CDR1 reads MDHEN; CDR2 reads SYDVKM. For the CDR3, the DNA is TGTGCCAGCAGTTTAGGGCTTTCTACTGAAGCTTTCTTT. It encodes CASSLGLSTEAFF.